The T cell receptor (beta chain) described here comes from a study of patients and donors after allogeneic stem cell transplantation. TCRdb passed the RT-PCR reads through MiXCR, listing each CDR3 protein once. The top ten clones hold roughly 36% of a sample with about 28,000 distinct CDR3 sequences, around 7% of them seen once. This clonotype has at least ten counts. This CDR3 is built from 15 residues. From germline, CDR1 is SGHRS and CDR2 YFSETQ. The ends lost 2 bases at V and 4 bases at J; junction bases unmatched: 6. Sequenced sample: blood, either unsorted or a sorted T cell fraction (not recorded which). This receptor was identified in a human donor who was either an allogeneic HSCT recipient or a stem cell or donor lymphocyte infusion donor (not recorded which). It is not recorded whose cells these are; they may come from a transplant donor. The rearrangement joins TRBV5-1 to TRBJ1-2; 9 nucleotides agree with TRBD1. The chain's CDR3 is CASSFGQGRSYGYTF. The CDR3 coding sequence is TGCGCCAGCAGCTTTGGACAGGGGCGCTCCTATGGCTACACCTTC.